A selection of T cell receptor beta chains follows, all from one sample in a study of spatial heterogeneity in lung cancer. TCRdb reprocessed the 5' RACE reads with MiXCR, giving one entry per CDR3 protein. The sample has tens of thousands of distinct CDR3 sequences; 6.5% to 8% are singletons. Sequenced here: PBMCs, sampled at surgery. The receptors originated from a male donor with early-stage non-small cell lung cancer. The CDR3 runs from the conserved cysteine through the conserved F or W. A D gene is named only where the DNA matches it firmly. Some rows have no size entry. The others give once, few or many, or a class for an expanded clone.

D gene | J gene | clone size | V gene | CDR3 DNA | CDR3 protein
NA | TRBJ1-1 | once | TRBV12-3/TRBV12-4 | TGTGCCAGCAGCCAGGGTGCTGAAGCTTTCTTT | CASSQGAEAFF
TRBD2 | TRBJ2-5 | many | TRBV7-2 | TGTGCCAGCAGCTTAAGCGGGGGGAGGTCAGAGACCCAGTACTTC | CASSLSGGRSETQYF
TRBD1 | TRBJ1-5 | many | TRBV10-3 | TGTGCCATCAGTGCCGGGACAGGCAATCAGCCCCAGCATTTT | CAISAGTGNQPQHF
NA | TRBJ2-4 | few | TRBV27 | TGTGCCAGCAGTTTAGGAAGGGGAAGGATTCAGTACTTC | CASSLGRGRIQYF
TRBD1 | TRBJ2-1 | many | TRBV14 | TGTGCCAGCAGCCCCTGGGGACAGGGTCTTTCCTACAATGAGCAGTTCTTC | CASSPWGQGLSYNEQFF
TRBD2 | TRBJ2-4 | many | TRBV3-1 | TGTGCCAGCAGCCAAGCTTTGGGGGGGTTAGCCAAAAACATTCAGTACTTC | CASSQALGGLAKNIQYF
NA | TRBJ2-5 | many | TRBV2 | TGTGCCAGCAGTGGAGGTGTCGTAGAGACCCAGTACTTC | CASSGGVVETQYF
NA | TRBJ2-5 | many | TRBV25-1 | TGTGCCAGCAGTGAAGATGAGGTTGGGGACGGCGAGACCCAGTACTTC | CASSEDEVGDGETQYF
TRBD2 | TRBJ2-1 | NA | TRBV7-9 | TGTGCCAGCAGCCCGAAACTAGCGGGAGAATACAATGAGCAGTTCTTC | CASSPKLAGEYNEQFF
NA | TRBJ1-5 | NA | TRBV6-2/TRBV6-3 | TGTGCCAGCAGTTACGAACAAGCACGGGGTCAGCCCCAGCATTTT | CASSYEQARGQPQHF
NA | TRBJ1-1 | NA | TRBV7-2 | TGTGCCAGCAGCTTCTCCGGGACCGGGGCTCCTGAAGCTTTCTTT | CASSFSGTGAPEAFF
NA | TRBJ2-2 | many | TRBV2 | TGTGCCAGCAGTGAGTGGAGTTTGGACACCGGGGAGCTGTTTTTT | CASSEWSLDTGELFF
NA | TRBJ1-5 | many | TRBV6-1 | TGTGCCAGCAGTGAAGCGGGGGGACAGCCCCAGCATTTT | CASSEAGGQPQHF
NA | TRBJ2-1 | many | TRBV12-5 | TGTGCTAGTGGTCTATTATGGGATTCATCCTTC | CASGLLWDSSF
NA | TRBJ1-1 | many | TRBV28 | TGTGCCAGCAGTTTATCGTGGCAGGACGGTGAAGCTTTCTTT | CASSLSWQDGEAFF
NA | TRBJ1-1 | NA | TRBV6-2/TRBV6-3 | TGTGCCAGCAGTTACTGGACTGAAGCTTTCTTT | CASSYWTEAFF
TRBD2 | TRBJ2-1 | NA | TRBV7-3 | TGTGCCAGCAGGGGGACTAGCGGGAGTTTGGGTGAGCAGTTCTTC | CASRGTSGSLGEQFF
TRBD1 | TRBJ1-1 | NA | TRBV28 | TGTGCCAGCAGTTCACCCCCCAGGGGGCGGACTGAAGCTTTCTTT | CASSSPPRGRTEAFF
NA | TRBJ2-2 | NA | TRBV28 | TGTGCCAGCACAGAGTTGAACACCGGGGAGCTGTTTTTT | CASTELNTGELFF
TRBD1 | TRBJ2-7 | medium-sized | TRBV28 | TGTGCCAGCAGTTCACCCGCCGGGACAGGGATTATTACCTACGAGCAGTACTTC | CASSSPAGTGIITYEQYF
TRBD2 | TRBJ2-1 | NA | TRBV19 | TGTGCCAGTAGACCGGGACTAGTCGATGAGCAGTTCTTC | CASRPGLVDEQFF
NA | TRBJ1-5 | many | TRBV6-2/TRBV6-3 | TGTGCCAGCAGTTACCGGAGGTCGAATCAGCCCCAGCATTTT | CASSYRRSNQPQHF
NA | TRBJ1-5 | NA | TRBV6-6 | TGTGCCAGCAACACCGGGACACTTAGCAATCAAGTAAAGCATTTT | CASNTGTLSNQVKHF
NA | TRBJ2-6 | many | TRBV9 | TGTGCCAGCAGCGTAGGGGGACCGAGCTCTGGGGCCAACGTCCTGACTTTC | CASSVGGPSSGANVLTF
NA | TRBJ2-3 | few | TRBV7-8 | TGTGCCAGCAGCTCGAGACAGGCTGCAGATACGCAGTATTTT | CASSSRQAADTQYF
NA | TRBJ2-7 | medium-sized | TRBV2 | TGTGCCAGCAGTGGGCAGGGCTACGAGCAGTACTTC | CASSGQGYEQYF
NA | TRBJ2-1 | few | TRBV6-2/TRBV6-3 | TGTGCCAGCATCCCAGAGGGGGGAAATGAGCAGTTCTTC | CASIPEGGNEQFF
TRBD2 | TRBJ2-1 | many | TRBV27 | TGTGCCAGCAGTCCCTACCCTAGCGGGACCTACAATGAGCAGTTCTTC | CASSPYPSGTYNEQFF
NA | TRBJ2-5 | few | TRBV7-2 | TGTGCCAGCAGCTTGTATGGGCTCCAAGAGACCCAGTACTTC | CASSLYGLQETQYF
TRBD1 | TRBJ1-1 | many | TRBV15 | TGTGCCACCAGCAGACAGGGGGCCGCTGAAGCTTTCTTT | CATSRQGAAEAFF
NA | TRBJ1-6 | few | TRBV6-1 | TGTGCCAGCAGTGAAAGCCTGGGGGGAGGATCACCCCTCCACTTT | CASSESLGGGSPLHF